This T cell receptor (beta chain) appears in the sequencing data of a study of beta chain features in type 1 diabetes. CD4+ naive, central memory, regulatory and stem cell-like memory cells were sorted via CD45RO/CCR7/CD25/CD127/CD95/CD27. The V gene end was trimmed by 4 bases and the J gene end by 0 bases; junction bases not matched to a gene: 9. The germline V gene encodes CDR1 LGHNA and CDR2 YNFKEQ. The CDR3 loop spans 17 amino acids. The sequenced template was cDNA made from the entire isolated RNA. The table came from immunoSEQ multiplex PCR; TCRdb's copy has only in-frame clones and leaves some out. The sample includes roughly 150,000 clones, about a tenth of them seen just once. Study findings and constraints: Researchers reported that naive, central memory and Treg TCRB repertoires appeared more similar in patients than in healthy donors. The cDNA sequencing approach could over-represent high-TCR-expressing cells. Across all four CD4+ subsets, people with type 1 diabetes showed modestly shorter TCRB CDR3s. Whether HLA type affects TCRB rearrangement stayed undetermined in the present work.

This clone showed up just a few times. What it binds is not known. The sequence derives from a man aged 30-40 years with type 1 diabetes. The material sequenced was central memory CD4+ T cells from blood. V gene TRBV4-2 combines with J gene TRBJ2-3, with 8 bases fitting TRBD2. DNA of the CDR3: TGTGCCAGCAGCCTAACGAATAGCGGGGCTAGCACAGATACGCAGTATTTT. Protein: CASSLTNSGASTDTQYF.